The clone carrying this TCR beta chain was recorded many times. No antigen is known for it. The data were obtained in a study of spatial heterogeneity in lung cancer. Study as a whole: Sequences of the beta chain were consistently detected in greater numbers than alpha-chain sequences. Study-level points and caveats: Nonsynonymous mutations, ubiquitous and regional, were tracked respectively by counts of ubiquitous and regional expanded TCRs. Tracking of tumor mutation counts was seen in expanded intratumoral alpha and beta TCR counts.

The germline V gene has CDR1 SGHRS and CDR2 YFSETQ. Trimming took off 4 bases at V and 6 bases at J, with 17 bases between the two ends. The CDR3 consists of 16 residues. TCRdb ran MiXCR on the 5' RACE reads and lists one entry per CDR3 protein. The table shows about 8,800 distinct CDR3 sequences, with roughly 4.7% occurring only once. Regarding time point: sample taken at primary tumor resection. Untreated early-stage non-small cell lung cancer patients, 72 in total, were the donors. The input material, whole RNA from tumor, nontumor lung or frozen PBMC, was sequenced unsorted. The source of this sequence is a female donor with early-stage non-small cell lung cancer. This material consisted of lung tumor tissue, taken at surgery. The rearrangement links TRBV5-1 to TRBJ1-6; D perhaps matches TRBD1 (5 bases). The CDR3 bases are TGCGCCAGCAGCGGGGGGAATGGACTCGGTAATTCACCCCTCCACTTT. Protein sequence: CASSGGNGLGNSPLHF.